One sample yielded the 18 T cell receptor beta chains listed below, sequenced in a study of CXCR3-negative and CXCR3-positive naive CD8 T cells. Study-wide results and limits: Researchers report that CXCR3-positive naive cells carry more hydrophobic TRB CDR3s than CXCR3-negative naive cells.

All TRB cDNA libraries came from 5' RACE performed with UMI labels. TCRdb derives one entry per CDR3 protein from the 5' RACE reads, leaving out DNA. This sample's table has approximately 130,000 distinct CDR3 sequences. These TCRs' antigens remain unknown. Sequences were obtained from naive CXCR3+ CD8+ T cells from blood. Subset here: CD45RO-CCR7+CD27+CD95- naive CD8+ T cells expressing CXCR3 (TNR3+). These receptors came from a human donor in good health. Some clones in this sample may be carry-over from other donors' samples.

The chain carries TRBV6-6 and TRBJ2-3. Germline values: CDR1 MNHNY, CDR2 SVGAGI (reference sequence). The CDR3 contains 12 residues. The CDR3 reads CASSYYTDTQYF.

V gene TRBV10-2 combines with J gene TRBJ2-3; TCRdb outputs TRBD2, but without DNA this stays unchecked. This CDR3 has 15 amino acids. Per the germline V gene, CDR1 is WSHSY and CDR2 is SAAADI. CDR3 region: CASSSTLGAPDTQYF.

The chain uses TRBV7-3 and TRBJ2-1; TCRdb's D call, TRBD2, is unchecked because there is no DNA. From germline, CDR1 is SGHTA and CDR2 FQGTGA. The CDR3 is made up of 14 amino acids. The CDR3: CASSRLAGDDEQFF.

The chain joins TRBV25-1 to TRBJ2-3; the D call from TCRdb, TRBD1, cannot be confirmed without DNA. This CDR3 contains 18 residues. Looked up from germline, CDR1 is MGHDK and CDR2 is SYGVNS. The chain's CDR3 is CASGGQGVQGRLVDTQYF. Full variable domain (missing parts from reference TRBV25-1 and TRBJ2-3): EADIYQTPRYLVIGTGKKITLECSQTMGHDKMYWYQQDPGMELHLIHYSYGVNSTEKGDLSSESTVSRIRTEHFPLTLESARPSHTSQYLCASGGQGVQGRLVDTQYFGPGTRLTVL.

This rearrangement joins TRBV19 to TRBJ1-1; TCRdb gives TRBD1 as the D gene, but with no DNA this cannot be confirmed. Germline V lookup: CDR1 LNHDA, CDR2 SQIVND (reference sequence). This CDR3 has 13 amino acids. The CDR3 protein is CASEDRGETEAFF.

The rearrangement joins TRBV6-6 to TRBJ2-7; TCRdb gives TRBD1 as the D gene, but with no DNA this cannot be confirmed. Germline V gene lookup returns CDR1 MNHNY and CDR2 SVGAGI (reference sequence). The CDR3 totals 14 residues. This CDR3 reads CASSARDTYYEQYF.

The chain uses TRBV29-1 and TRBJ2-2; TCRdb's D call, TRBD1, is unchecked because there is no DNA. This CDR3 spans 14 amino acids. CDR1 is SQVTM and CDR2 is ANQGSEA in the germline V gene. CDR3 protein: CSVWTGYNTGELFF.

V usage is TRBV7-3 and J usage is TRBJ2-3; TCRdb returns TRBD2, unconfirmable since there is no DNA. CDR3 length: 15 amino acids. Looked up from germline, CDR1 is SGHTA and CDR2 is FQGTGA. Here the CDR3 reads CASSSTGLPPDTQYF.

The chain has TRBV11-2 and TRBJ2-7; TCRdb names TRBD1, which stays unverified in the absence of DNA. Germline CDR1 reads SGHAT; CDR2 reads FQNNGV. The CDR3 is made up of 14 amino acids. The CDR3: CASSLPGGGYEQYF. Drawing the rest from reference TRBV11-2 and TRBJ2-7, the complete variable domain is EAGVAQSPRYKIIEKRQSVAFWCNPISGHATLYWYQQILGQGPKLLIQFQNNGVVDDSQLPKDRFSAERLKGVDSTLKIQPAKLEDSAVYLCASSLPGGGYEQYFGPGTRLTVT.

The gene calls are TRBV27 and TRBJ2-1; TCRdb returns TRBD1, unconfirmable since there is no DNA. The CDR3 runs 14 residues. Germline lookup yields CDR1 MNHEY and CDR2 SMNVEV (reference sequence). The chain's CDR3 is CASSPWGSYNEQFF.

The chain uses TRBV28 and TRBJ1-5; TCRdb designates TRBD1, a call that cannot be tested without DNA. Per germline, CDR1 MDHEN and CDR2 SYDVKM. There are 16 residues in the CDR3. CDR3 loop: CASSSPRGGGNQPQHF.

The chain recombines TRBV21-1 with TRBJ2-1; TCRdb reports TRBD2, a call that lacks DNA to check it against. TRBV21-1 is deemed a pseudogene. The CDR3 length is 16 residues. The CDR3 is CASSKPSRGPHNEQFF.

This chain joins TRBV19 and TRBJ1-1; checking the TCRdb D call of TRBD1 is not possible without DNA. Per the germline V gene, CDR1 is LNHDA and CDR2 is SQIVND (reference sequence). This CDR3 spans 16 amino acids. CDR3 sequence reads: CASSISQGNVGTEAFF.

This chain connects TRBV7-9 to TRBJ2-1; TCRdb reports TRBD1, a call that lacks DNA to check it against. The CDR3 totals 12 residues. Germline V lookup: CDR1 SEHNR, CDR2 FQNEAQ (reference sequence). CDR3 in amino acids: CASSFHRVEQFF.

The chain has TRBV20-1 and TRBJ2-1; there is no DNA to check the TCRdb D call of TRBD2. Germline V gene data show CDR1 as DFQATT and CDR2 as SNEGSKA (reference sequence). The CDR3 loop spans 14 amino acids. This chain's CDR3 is CSASSGRAVDEQFF.

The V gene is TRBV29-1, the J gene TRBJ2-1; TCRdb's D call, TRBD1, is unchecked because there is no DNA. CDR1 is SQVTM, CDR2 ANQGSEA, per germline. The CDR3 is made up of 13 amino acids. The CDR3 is CSVRDTENNEQFF.

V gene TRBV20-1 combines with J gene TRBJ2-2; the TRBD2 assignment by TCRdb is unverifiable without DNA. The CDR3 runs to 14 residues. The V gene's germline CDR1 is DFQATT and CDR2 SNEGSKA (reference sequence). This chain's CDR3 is CSAERLASTGELFF.

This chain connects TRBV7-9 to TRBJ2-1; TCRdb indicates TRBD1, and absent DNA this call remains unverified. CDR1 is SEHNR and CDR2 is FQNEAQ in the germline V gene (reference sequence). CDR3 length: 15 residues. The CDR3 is CASSPSGGSLNEQFF.